Presented here are 21 T cell receptor beta chains from one specimen sequenced in a study of blood T cell repertoires in COVID-19. Method: immunoSEQ multiplex PCR; TCRdb's copy keeps in-frame clones and lacks some. This table has 200,000 to 250,000 clones, 80% to 90% appearing once. The sample comprised PBMCs or T cells enriched from blood (not recorded which). These TCRs come from a woman in her thirties or forties with acute COVID-19.

The V gene is TRBV5-1, the J gene TRBJ1-1, with no clear D. CDR1 is SGHRS and CDR2 is YFSETQ in the germline V gene. Trimming pared 5 bases from V and 0 bases from J, leaving 8 bases between. This CDR3 comprises 13 residues. Here the CDR3 DNA reads TGCGCCAGCAGGGAGGCGATGAACACTGAAGCTTTCTTT. Its protein is CASREAMNTEAFF. The whole variable domain, filled in from reference TRBV5-1 and TRBJ1-1, reads KAGVTQTPRYLIKTRGQQVTLSCSPISGHRSVSWYQQTPGQGLQFLFEYFSETQRNKGNFPGRFSGRQFSNSRSEMNVSTLELGDSALYLCASREAMNTEAFFGQGTRLTVV.

V gene TRBV5-1 combines with J gene TRBJ1-2, with D maybe TRBD1 (6 bases). V lost 7 bases, J lost 1 base, and 23 bases lay in between. The CDR3 has 17 residues. The germline V gene has CDR1 SGHRS and CDR2 YFSETQ. The CDR3 region has the DNA TGCGCCAGCGCTCCAGAGGTTGGGGGGGCGCGTAACTATGGCTACACCTTC. Encoded protein: CASAPEVGGARNYGYTF.

The chain carries TRBV12-3 or TRBV12-4 and TRBJ1-1; no reliable D call. V dropped 6 bases and J dropped 4 bases, with 12 bases sitting between them. The CDR3 has 13 residues. The CDR3 is CASSLKIVTEAFF. The CDR3 DNA reads TGTGCCAGCAGCCTTAAAATTGTCACTGAAGCTTTCTTT.

The J gene is TRBJ1-1, the V gene TRBV5-4; the match to TRBD1 covers 9 bases. V dropped 5 bases and J dropped 0; count of bases not matched to a gene: 8. The CDR3 length is 16 residues. Per the germline V gene, CDR1 is SGHNT and CDR2 is YYREEE (reference sequence). The CDR3 DNA follows: TGTGCCAGCAGTACGGGACAGGGTATTATGAACACTGAAGCTTTCTTT. Its protein is CASSTGQGIMNTEAFF.

V and J are TRBV19 and TRBJ1-2, with 7 bases identical to TRBD1. V shed 5 bases and J 8 bases; nucleotides not matched to a gene: 14. This CDR3 is built from 15 residues. Germline lookup yields CDR1 LNHDA and CDR2 SQIVND (reference sequence). CDR3 nucleotides: TGTGCCAGTAGTCCTCAAGGGGGCTCGGTGGGAGGCTACACCTTC. It specifies CASSPQGGSVGGYTF.

This chain joins TRBV7-9 and TRBJ2-3; possibly TRBD2 for D (6 bases). The CDR3 has 18 amino acids. V was cut by 4 bases and J by 2 bases, with 22 bases left in between. In germline, CDR1 is SEHNR, CDR2 FQNEAQ (reference sequence). The CDR3 DNA reads as TGTGCCAGCAGCTACCTTTTGGGTGGCCGGGGACTCACAGATACGCAGTATTTT. Translated: CASSYLLGGRGLTDTQYF.

CDR3 coding DNA: TGTGCCAGCAGCTTGACCGGTCGCTTACCTGAAGCTTTCTTT. It is translated as CASSLTGRLPEAFF. J is TRBJ1-1 and V is TRBV5-4; D is ambiguous. Germline loops: CDR1 SGHNT, CDR2 YYREEE (reference sequence). Trimming stripped 1 base from V and 6 bases from J, with 13 bases between. This CDR3 spans 14 amino acids.

The genes are TRBV7-2 and TRBJ1-5; 10 bases are a match to TRBD1. V shed 0 bases, J shed 6 bases, and the junction held 5 bases outside the gene matches. This CDR3 region has 16 residues. Germline V gene sequence: CDR1 SGHTA, CDR2 FQGNSA. Here the CDR3 reads CASSLAGTGVSQPQHF. The CDR3 DNA follows: TGTGCCAGCAGCTTAGCGGGGACAGGGGTTAGTCAGCCCCAGCATTTT.

The chain carries TRBV21-1 and TRBJ1-5; the table gives TRBD1 as D, unverified against the DNA. TRBV21-1 is a pseudogene segment. The CDR3 runs to 16 residues. Here the CDR3 DNA reads TGTGCCAGCGTAGACAGGGGGAAGGATAGCAATCAGCCCCAGCATTTT. Translation gives CASVDRGKDSNQPQHF.

V gene TRBV19 combines with J gene TRBJ1-3, with D uncertain. CDR1 is LNHDA and CDR2 is SQIVND in the germline V gene (reference sequence). Trimming took 3 bases from V and 0 from J, leaving 6 bases between them. The CDR3 runs 14 residues. The DNA for the CDR3 is TGTGCCAGTAGTATGGGCATCTCTGGAAACACCATATATTTT. This codes for CASSMGISGNTIYF.

This rearrangement joins TRBV7-3 to TRBJ2-2, with TRBD1 identical over 7 bases. Germline values: CDR1 SGHTA, CDR2 FQGTGA. This CDR3 comprises 15 residues. V dropped 2 bases and J dropped 5; count of bases not matched to a gene: 5. In DNA, the CDR3 is TGTGCCAGCAGCTTAGATTCCAGGGGGACCGGGGAGCTGTTTTTT. This codes for CASSLDSRGTGELFF. The full variable domain, in which reference TRBV7-3 and TRBJ2-2 provide the parts outside the CDR3, is GAGVSQTPSNKVTEKGKYVELRCDPISGHTALYWYRQSLGQGPEFLIYFQGTGAADDSGLPNDRFFAVRPEGSVSTLKIQRTERGDSAVYLCASSLDSRGTGELFFGEGSRLTVL.

V usage is TRBV2 and J usage is TRBJ2-2; 11 bases map to TRBD2. The CDR3 is 17 amino acids. V shed 1 base and J 7 bases; nucleotides not matched to a gene: 8. CDR1 and CDR2 (germline): SNHLY, FYNNEI. CDR3 in amino acids: CASSEVLIAGGYGELFF. CDR3 sequence (DNA): TGTGCCAGCAGTGAAGTGTTGATAGCGGGGGGGTACGGGGAGCTGTTTTTT.

The rearrangement links TRBV5-1 to TRBJ1-2, with TRBD1 as a possible D gene (6 bases). V gave up 4 bases and J gave up 4 bases, with 20 bases separating them. The CDR3 totals 16 residues. CDR1 is SGHRS and CDR2 is YFSETQ in the germline V gene. CDR3 bases: TGCGCCAGCAGCCAACTTACAGGGACGGGGTTCTATGGCTACACCTTC. As protein: CASSQLTGTGFYGYTF.

This clone came up a few times. The chain joins TRBV7-9 to TRBJ2-3; TRBD1 matches 10 bases. The CDR3 has 16 amino acids. V shed 5 bases and J 5 bases; nucleotides not matched to a gene: 10. Germline loops: CDR1 SEHNR, CDR2 FQNEAQ (reference sequence). The CDR3 is CASSKYRDRGIDTQYF. The CDR3 nucleotides read TGTGCCAGCAGCAAGTACCGGGACAGGGGAATAGATACGCAGTATTTT.

J is TRBJ1-1 and V is TRBV24-1; D uncertain. V lost 4 bases to trimming and J lost 4 bases, with 18 bases between them. The CDR3 length is 16 residues. Germline V gene lookup returns CDR1 KGHDR and CDR2 SFDVKD. The CDR3 loop is CATSDPTSYYGTEAFF. In DNA form, the CDR3 reads TGTGCCACCAGTGACCCTACCTCCTATTATGGCACTGAAGCTTTCTTT.

This CDR3 is CASGTLPGETQYF. CDR3 in DNA: TGTGCCTCAGGGACATTACCGGGAGAGACCCAGTACTTC. This rearrangement joins TRBV30 to TRBJ2-5; D perhaps matches TRBD1 (6 bases). Trimming removed 7 bases at V and 4 bases at J, with 16 bases between. Per the germline V gene, CDR1 is GTSNPN and CDR2 is SVGIG (reference sequence). The CDR3 has 13 amino acids.

This sequence joins TRBV7-3 and TRBJ2-1; a possible D gene is TRBD2 (5 bases). Trimming removed 5 bases at V and 7 bases at J, with 15 bases between. This CDR3 has 14 residues. The germline CDR1 and CDR2 sequences are SGHTA and FQGTGA. Here the CDR3 reads CASSPAGAGNEQFF. CDR3 in DNA: TGTGCCAGCAGCCCCGCGGGCGCGGGTAATGAGCAGTTCTTC.

The V gene is TRBV6-6, the J gene TRBJ1-6; the D is unclear. The CDR3 is 15 amino acids. Germline CDR1 MNHNY, CDR2 SVGAGI (reference sequence). Trimming removed 4 bases at V and 5 bases at J, with 12 bases between. The CDR3 loop is CASSSEARNNSPLHF. The CDR3 coding sequence is TGTGCCAGCAGTTCGGAAGCGCGGAATAATTCACCCCTCCACTTT.

This clone was observed a few times. One end of the junction does not line up with germline, which may come from a read error. The V and J genes are TRBV7-6 and TRBJ2-1; 8 bases are shared with TRBD1. Germline V lookup: CDR1 SGHVS, CDR2 FNYEAQ. CDR3 length equals 21 residues. Here the CDR3 DNA reads TGTGCCAGCAGCTTAGCAGCCAGGGGGCGGTTCGCCCCTAGCTCCAACAATGAGCAGTTCTTC. Amino acid sequence: CASSLAARGRFAPSSNNEQFF.

V and J are TRBV7-2 and TRBJ2-5, with 11 bases aligning to TRBD2. V lost 2 bases, J lost 5 bases, and 10 bases stayed unmatched. Germline CDR1 reads SGHTA; CDR2 reads FQGNSA. The length of the CDR3 is 17 residues. The CDR3 spells CASSLRGSGGAYETQYF. The CDR3 nucleotides read TGTGCCAGCAGCTTAAGGGGTAGCGGGGGGGCCTATGAGACCCAGTACTTC.

V is TRBV9 and J is TRBJ1-2, with 9 bases fitting TRBD1. Looked up from germline, CDR1 is SGDLS and CDR2 is YYNGEE. This CDR3 spans 14 amino acids. J was trimmed by 8 bases and V by 0 bases; bases with no gene match: 5. This chain's CDR3 is CASSVALQGAGYTF. The CDR3 DNA sequence: TGTGCCAGCAGCGTAGCTCTACAGGGGGCAGGCTACACCTTC.